Sequencing of this T cell receptor (beta chain) was carried out in a study of vaccination and CD4 T cells after COVID-19. Overall study: Median draw time for post-COVID samples was 80 to 110 days post-diagnosis (range 35 to 161). Cells were stimulated with overlapping spike peptide pools from SARS-CoV-2, HCoV-NL63, HCoV-OC43 and HCoV-229E.

Trimming took off 3 bases at V and 3 bases at J, with 14 bases between the two ends. This CDR3 comprises 15 residues. Germline loops: CDR1 LNHDA, CDR2 SQIVND (reference sequence). The treatment was: approximately 10-day PBMC culture with coronavirus spike peptide pools or control peptides (ViraFEST assay). Cell culture was performed with approximately 1.8 million PBMCs per well in the presence of approximately 10 IU/ml IL-2 and 10 ug/ml peptide pools. Overall study results and limits: Convalescent patients' vaccine-specific clones were spike mono-reactive in 304 of 307 cases.

Sequence data for DNA of cultured CD4+ T cells were generated by the Oncomine TCR Beta short-read assay. One entry per CDR3 protein results from TCRdb running MiXCR on the PCR reads. The sample holds about 26,000 distinct CDR3 sequences, 40% to 45% seen once. Note on this clonotype: Antigen specificity is unknown.

This receptor was obtained from a human donor who had recovered from COVID-19. What was sequenced was CD4+ T cells from blood, cultured in vitro. The J gene is TRBJ1-1, the V gene TRBV19; D is possibly TRBD1 (5 bases). The DNA for the CDR3 is TGTGCCAGTAGTATTTGGGGGTTGGGGTACACTGAAGCTTTCTTT. Residues: CASSIWGLGYTEAFF.